This TCR beta chain emerged from a study of T cell responses to AZD1222 COVID-19 vaccine. Findings and caveats of the study: A reported finding is that nearly half of spike-specific TCRs target unmutated variant regions. White British donors predominated, females outnumbered males, and clonal diversity was possibly underestimated. In all cases, repertoires were sampled only after the peak T cell response.

The repertoire was sequenced with immunoSEQ multiplex PCR; TCRdb's copy has only in-frame clones and lacks some. The sample includes roughly 150,000 clones, about 87% of them seen just once. Second-dose groups at about 4 or about 12 weeks were pooled. About this clone itself: Its antigen is still unknown.

The clonotype originates from an adult who received the AZD1222 COVID-19 vaccine. The sequencing here drew on peripheral blood, taken 28 days after the second AZD1222 dose.

CDR3 in amino acids: CASSLDPGPTNEKLFF. As DNA, the CDR3 is TGCGCCAGCAGCTTGGATCCGGGCCCAACTAATGAAAAACTGTTTTTT. The chain has TRBV5-1 and TRBJ1-4; no definite D call. The germline V gene has CDR1 SGHRS and CDR2 YFSETQ. This CDR3 contains 16 residues. The V and J ends lost 0 bases and 0 bases respectively, with 9 bases between them.